This is a list of T cell receptor beta chains from one sample in a study of regulatory T cells in long-lasting Graves disease. MiXCR, run by TCRdb on the multiplex PCR reads, gives a single entry per CDR3 protein. Of 200,000 to 250,000 distinct CDR3 sequences listed, 20% to 25% are singletons. The specimen was peripheral blood mononuclear cells (PBMCs), collected at new diagnosis, from a patient treated with antithyroid drugs. Receptors were obtained from a female donor with Graves disease. Each CDR3 is given with its conserved first and last residue. D genes are given only for firm matches. The size of a clone is reported for some rows only, either as once, few or many, or as a class for expanded clones.

v_gene	d_gene	j_gene	abundance	CDR3aa	CDR3nt
TRBV20-1	TRBD2	TRBJ2-1	-	CSAPGLAGWDEQFF	TGCAGTGCTCCAGGACTAGCGGGATGGGATGAGCAGTTCTTC
TRBV4-1	TRBD2	TRBJ2-7	-	CASSQVLAASYEQYF	TGCGCCAGCAGCCAAGTCCTAGCGGCGAGCTACGAGCAGTACTTC
TRBV11-2	-	TRBJ1-4	-	CASGQSEKLFF	TGTGCCAGCGGGCAATCGGAAAAACTGTTTTTT
TRBV2	-	TRBJ2-5	-	CASEPGRGGETQYF	TGTGCCAGCGAGCCGGGTCGGGGCGGGGAGACCCAGTACTTC
TRBV2	TRBD2	TRBJ2-1	-	CASSEATSGRGNEQFF	TGTGCCAGCAGTGAAGCAACTAGCGGGAGGGGCAATGAGCAGTTCTTC
TRBV7-2	-	TRBJ2-7	-	CASSQTGTSYEQYF	TGTGCCAGCAGCCAAACCGGGACATCCTACGAGCAGTACTTC
TRBV20-1	TRBD2	TRBJ2-1	-	CSARAGGLGEQFF	TGCAGTGCTAGGGCGGGGGGGCTCGGTGAGCAGTTCTTC
TRBV29-1	-	TRBJ1-1	many	CSVQPGGRTEAFF	TGCAGCGTCCAACCCGGGGGGCGAACTGAAGCTTTCTTT
TRBV5-1	-	TRBJ1-1	many	CASSLGLSLEAFF	TGCGCCAGCAGCTTGGGTCTCAGCCTTGAAGCTTTCTTT
TRBV5-4	TRBD1	TRBJ2-5	few	CASSLKQGGSETQYF	TGTGCCAGCAGCCTCAAACAGGGGGGCAGCGAGACCCAGTACTTC
TRBV7-2	-	TRBJ1-5	-	CASTQRGNQPQHF	TGTGCCAGCACCCAGCGGGGGAATCAGCCCCAGCATTTT
TRBV2	-	TRBJ1-2	many	CASSEARGAGFIYTF	TGTGCCAGCAGTGAAGCGCGCGGGGCAGGGTTTATCTACACCTTC
TRBV6-5	-	TRBJ2-2	few	CASSYTRRSNTGELFF	TGTGCCAGCAGTTACACGCGCCGCTCGAACACCGGGGAGCTGTTTTTT
TRBV9	-	TRBJ1-2	few	CASSVGDLGGGYTF	TGTGCCAGCAGCGTAGGGGATCTTGGGGGCGGCTACACCTTC
TRBV6-1	TRBD2	TRBJ2-2	many	CASSWRAGGLDTGELFF	TGTGCCAGCAGCTGGAGAGCGGGGGGGCTTGATACCGGGGAGCTGTTTTTT
TRBV4-1	TRBD1	TRBJ2-3	few	CASSQAGTGVGDTQYF	TGCGCCAGCAGCCAAGCCGGGACAGGGGTTGGAGATACGCAGTATTTT
TRBV5-6	TRBD1	TRBJ2-5	-	CASSLEGGKRETQYF	TGTGCCAGCAGCTTGGAAGGGGGCAAGCGGGAGACCCAGTACTTC
TRBV19	-	TRBJ2-2	-	CASSILGTQNTGELFF	TGTGCCAGTAGTATACTCGGGACCCAGAACACCGGGGAGCTGTTTTTT
TRBV28	-	TRBJ1-5	many	CASSSTNQPQHF	TGTGCCAGCAGCTCGACCAATCAGCCCCAGCATTTT
TRBV5-4	TRBD2	TRBJ2-1	many	CASSVGLAANNEQFF	TGTGCCAGCAGCGTGGGACTAGCGGCCAACAATGAGCAGTTCTTC
TRBV2	TRBD1	TRBJ1-3	many	CASRTRTGGGNTIYF	TGTGCCAGCAGAACACGGACAGGGGGTGGAAACACCATATATTTT
TRBV5-4	-	TRBJ2-3	many	CASSLGGSSLSSDTQYF	TGTGCCAGCAGCTTAGGGGGGTCTAGTTTAAGTTCGGATACGCAGTATTTT